In its sample, the clone carrying this T cell receptor beta chain was seen many times. Antigen specificity is unknown. This specimen belongs to a study of T cells in Graves' hyperthyroidism and ophthalmopathy. Study findings and constraints: Using 13 V-J features, a model discriminated ophthalmopathy from stable hyperthyroidism. In validation, the model predicted ophthalmopathy. These predictions came a median about 6.5 months before onset. Expanded thyroid clonotypes (above 0.001) were mostly also found in blood.

Regions amplified from RNA transcripts were the TCR beta CDR3 regions. TCR CDR3 underwent first-round RT-PCR with the HTBI primer set. TCRdb recomputed calls from the multiplex PCR reads with MiXCR, one row per CDR3 protein. The repertoire includes 350,000 to 450,000 distinct CDR3 sequences, around 15% of them detected once, and around 30% sits in the top ten. Source material for PBMCs was over 7.5 ml fresh peripheral blood. Sequencing was performed on blood. The sequence was collected from a man aged 45-60 years with Graves' ophthalmopathy.

The chain's CDR3 is CASSLYFTGTGSNQPQHF. The DNA of the CDR3 is TGTGCCAGCAGCCTATACTTTACAGGGACTGGGAGCAATCAGCCCCAGCATTTT. The genes are TRBV2 and TRBJ1-5; D perhaps matches TRBD1 (6 bases). Germline V CDR1 and CDR2: SNHLY, FYNNEI. CDR3 length: 18 residues. Trimming cost V 6 bases and J 1 base, with 22 bases left between them. The entire variable domain, with the rest obtained from reference TRBV2 and TRBJ1-5, is as follows: EPEVTQTPSHQVTQMGQEVILRCVPISNHLYFYWYRQILGQKVEFLVSFYNNEISEKSEIFDDQFSVERPDGSNFTLKIRSTKLEDSAMYFCASSLYFTGTGSNQPQHFGDGTRLSIL.